A selection of T cell receptor beta chains follows, all from one sample in a study of blood T cell repertoires in COVID-19. Assay: immunoSEQ multiplex PCR; the TCRdb copy retains only in-frame clones and omits some. The sample lists 60,000 to 90,000 clones, around nine tenths occurring once. The sample was peripheral blood. These receptors were obtained from an elderly woman with active or convalescent COVID-19. The CDR3 runs from the conserved cysteine through the conserved F or W. The D gene is left open where the match is weak. The listing skips clone size in some rows; elsewhere it reads once, few, many or a size class.

J gene,clone size,V gene,D gene,CDR3 protein,CDR3 DNA
TRBJ2-7,NA,TRBV19,NA,CASSLLAGDEQYF,TGTGCCAGTAGTCTTCTAGCCGGCGACGAGCAGTACTTC
TRBJ1-6,NA,TRBV28,TRBD1,CASSSAGTGESPLHF,TGTGCCAGCAGTTCAGCCGGGACAGGGGAATCACCCCTCCACTTT
TRBJ1-1,NA,TRBV2,NA,CASNHRGEAFF,TGTGCCAGCAACCATCGGGGTGAAGCTTTCTTT
TRBJ2-7,NA,TRBV6-5,NA,CASSSIPSSYEQYF,TGTGCCAGCAGTTCGATCCCGAGCTCCTACGAGCAGTACTTC
TRBJ2-1,NA,TRBV27,NA,CASSSQGTLYNEQFF,TGTGCCAGCAGTTCGCAAGGGACTCTATACAATGAGCAGTTCTTC
TRBJ1-6,once,TRBV19,TRBD1,CASRMTGGGSPLHF,TGTGCCAGTAGAATGACAGGGGGTGGTTCACCCCTCCACTTT
TRBJ1-6,NA,TRBV10-3,TRBD1,CAISNTGTGGSPLHF,TGTGCCATCAGCAACACCGGGACAGGGGGTTCACCCCTCCACTTT
TRBJ1-5,NA,TRBV18,NA,CASSPQGLNRNQPQHF,TGTGCCAGCTCACCGCAGGGGCTTAATCGCAATCAGCCCCAGCATTTT
TRBJ2-1,NA,TRBV5-1,NA,CVSRGPSPSSYNEQFF,TGCGTCAGCAGAGGCCCTAGCCCAAGCTCCTACAATGAGCAGTTCTTC
TRBJ2-7,few,TRBV3-1/TRBV3-2,TRBD2,CASSRTSGRSSFSYEQYF,TGTGCCAGCAGCAGGACTAGCGGGAGGTCTAGTTTTTCCTACGAGCAGTACTTC
TRBJ1-2,NA,TRBV2,TRBD1,CASSVGQGNYGYTF,TGTGCCAGCAGTGTCGGACAGGGAAACTATGGCTACACCTTC
TRBJ2-7,NA,TRBV6-6,TRBD1,CASRDGTVSYEQYF,TGTGCCAGCAGGGACGGGACAGTCTCCTACGAGCAGTACTTC
TRBJ1-3,few,TRBV7-8,TRBD1,CASSKLLMGQGSGNTIYF,TGTGCCAGCAGCAAACTCCTTATGGGACAGGGGTCTGGAAACACCATATATTTT
TRBJ1-2,once,TRBV6-2/TRBV6-3,TRBD1,CASSKRTGNYGYTF,TGTGCCAGCAGCAAACGGACAGGGAACTATGGCTACACCTTC
TRBJ2-7,NA,TRBV27,NA,CASSRERGSYEQYF,TGTGCCAGCAGCCGGGAGCGTGGTTCCTACGAGCAGTACTTC
TRBJ2-7,NA,TRBV7-9,NA,CASSLGGPYEQYF,TGTGCCAGCAGCTTGGGGGGGCCGTACGAGCAGTACTTC
TRBJ1-1,NA,TRBV10-3,TRBD1,CAIRSQGATEAFF,TGTGCCATCAGGTCGCAGGGGGCCACTGAAGCTTTCTTT
TRBJ1-6,NA,TRBV9,NA,CASSGRASPLHF,TGTGCCAGCAGCGGCAGGGCCTCACCCCTCCACTTT
TRBJ1-1,NA,TRBV2,TRBD1,CASRRGPEAFF,TGTGCCAGCAGGAGGGGGCCTGAAGCTTTCTTT
TRBJ2-7,NA,TRBV11-2,NA,CASSSLILSGYEQYF,TGTGCCAGCAGCTCCCTTATCCTTAGCGGCTACGAGCAGTACTTC
TRBJ1-5,NA,TRBV18,NA,CAGSDSNSNQPQHF,TGTGCCGGCTCAGACAGCAATAGCAATCAGCCCCAGCATTTT
TRBJ1-1,NA,TRBV28,NA,CASSLWGAGTEAFF,TGTGCCAGCAGTTTATGGGGGGCGGGCACTGAAGCTTTCTTT
TRBJ2-2,once,TRBV5-1,NA,CASSSDAANTGELFF,TGCGCCAGCAGCAGCGACGCGGCGAACACCGGGGAGCTGTTTTTT
TRBJ1-5,NA,TRBV18,NA,CASSPNPAQPQHF,TGTGCCAGCTCACCAAACCCAGCGCAGCCCCAGCATTTT
TRBJ2-3,NA,TRBV3-1/TRBV3-2,NA,CASSHTDTQYF,TGTGCCAGCAGTCACACAGATACGCAGTATTTT
TRBJ2-5,NA,TRBV19,TRBD2,CASSIARGRGETQYF,TGTGCCAGTAGTATAGCTCGGGGGAGGGGAGAGACCCAGTACTTC
TRBJ2-7,NA,TRBV6-5,NA,CASSYSPGTVEQYF,TGTGCCAGCAGTTACTCCCCCGGGACTGTCGAGCAGTACTTC
TRBJ2-2,once,TRBV7-9,TRBD2,CASSPTSVTGELFF,TGTGCCAGCAGCCCAACTAGCGTCACCGGGGAGCTGTTTTTT
TRBJ2-2,NA,TRBV24-1,TRBD1,CATSDSRQGSHTGELFF,TGTGCCACCAGTGATTCAAGACAGGGGTCACACACCGGGGAGCTGTTTTTT
TRBJ2-5,NA,TRBV7-2,TRBD1,CASSQTRGRQTQYF,TGTGCCAGCAGCCAGACCAGGGGGCGGCAGACCCAGTACTTC
TRBJ2-7,NA,TRBV5-6,TRBD1,CASSDGQAQYF,TGTGCCAGCAGCGATGGACAGGCACAGTACTTC
TRBJ1-2,NA,TRBV6-5,NA,CASRTPEGHYGYTF,TGTGCCAGCCGCACCCCGGAGGGACACTATGGCTACACCTTC
TRBJ2-7,NA,TRBV10-3,NA,CAISQAKEQYF,TGTGCCATCAGTCAAGCGAAAGAGCAGTACTTC
TRBJ2-6,NA,TRBV10-2,TRBD1,CASRDSASGANVLTF,TGCGCCAGTAGGGACAGTGCGTCTGGGGCCAACGTCCTGACTTTC
TRBJ1-1,NA,TRBV5-1,NA,CASSLSGEWAEAFF,TGCGCCAGCAGCTTGTCGGGGGAGTGGGCTGAAGCTTTCTTT
TRBJ1-5,NA,TRBV19,TRBD1,CASNSGQGAGQPQHF,TGTGCCAGTAACTCCGGACAGGGTGCGGGTCAGCCCCAGCATTTT
TRBJ2-7,NA,TRBV7-2,TRBD1,CASSLATGGRYEQYF,TGTGCCAGCAGCTTAGCGACAGGGGGCAGGTACGAGCAGTACTTC
TRBJ2-5,NA,TRBV19,NA,CASSIGGRFQETQYF,TGTGCCAGTAGTATCGGGGGGCGATTCCAAGAGACCCAGTACTTC